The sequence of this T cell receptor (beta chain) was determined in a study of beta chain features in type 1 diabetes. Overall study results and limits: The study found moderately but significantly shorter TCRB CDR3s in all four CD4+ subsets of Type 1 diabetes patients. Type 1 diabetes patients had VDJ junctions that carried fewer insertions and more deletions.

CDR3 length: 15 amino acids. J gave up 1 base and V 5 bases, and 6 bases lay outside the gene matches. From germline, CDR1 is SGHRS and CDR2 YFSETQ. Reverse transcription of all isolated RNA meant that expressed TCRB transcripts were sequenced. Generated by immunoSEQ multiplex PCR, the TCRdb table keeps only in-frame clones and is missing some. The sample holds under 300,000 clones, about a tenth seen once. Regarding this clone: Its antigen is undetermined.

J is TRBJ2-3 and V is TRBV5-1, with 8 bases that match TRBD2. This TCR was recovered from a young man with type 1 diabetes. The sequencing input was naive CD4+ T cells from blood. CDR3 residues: CASRSSGRGTDTQYF. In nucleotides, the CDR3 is TGCGCCAGCAGGTCTAGCGGGCGCGGCACAGATACGCAGTATTTT.